One and the same sample provided the 5 T cell receptor beta chains below, sequenced in a study of shared clonotypes between healthy human individuals. The repertoire was sequenced with immunoSEQ multiplex PCR; TCRdb's copy has only in-frame clones and lacks some. The table lists 650,000 to 750,000 clones, around 72% of them singletons. The sequenced material came from memory CD4+ T cells sorted from blood. Subset denoted: CD45RA-negative fraction. These receptors all come from a woman aged 25 to 39 in good health.

V and J are TRBV2 and TRBJ2-7; D remains unclear. In germline, CDR1 is SNHLY, CDR2 FYNNEI. CDR3 length: 13 residues. Trimming cost V 6 bases and J 3 bases, with 12 bases left between them. In DNA form, the CDR3 reads TGTGCCAGCAGGACTTCGACCCTCTACGAGCAGTACTTC. It encodes CASRTSTLYEQYF.

This clone was found once. Other DNA sequences from this sample encode an identical CDR3 as well. The rearrangement links TRBV5-4 to TRBJ2-5; 7 bases align to TRBD2. The CDR3 loop spans 15 amino acids. Trimming at V came to 2 bases and at J to 5 bases, leaving 9 bases not matched to a gene. CDR1 is SGHNT, CDR2 YYREEE, per germline (reference sequence). DNA for the CDR3: TGTGCCAGCAGCTTAGCTAGCGGACCAGGGGAGACCCAGTACTTC. This gives the protein CASSLASGPGETQYF.

V and J are TRBV5-1 and TRBJ1-2, with 9 bases fitting TRBD1. V was pared by 2 bases and J by 4 bases, with 3 bases of the junction left unmatched. Germline values: CDR1 SGHRS, CDR2 YFSETQ. The CDR3 has 14 amino acids. The CDR3 loop is CASSLGTGFYGYTF. The CDR3 nucleotides are TGCGCCAGCAGCTTAGGGACAGGGTTCTATGGCTACACCTTC.

The chain links TRBV10-3 to TRBJ2-7; TRBD2 aligns across 15 bases. V dropped 2 bases and J dropped 1; count of bases not matched to a gene: 0. Germline V gives CDR1 ENHRY, CDR2 SYGVKD. The length of the CDR3 is 16 residues. The CDR3 sequence: CAISEGTSGRSYEQYF. In DNA, the CDR3 is TGTGCCATCAGTGAGGGGACTAGCGGGAGGTCCTACGAGCAGTACTTC.

The rearrangement joins TRBV13 to TRBJ2-2; D tentatively fits TRBD1 or TRBD2 (5 bases each). The V end lost 3 bases, the J end lost 8 bases, and 16 bases lay between the germline ends. The CDR3 totals 15 residues. Germline CDR1 PRHDT, CDR2 FYEKMQ (reference sequence). The CDR3 spells CASSLPRDQGGELFF. In DNA, the CDR3 is TGTGCCAGCAGCTTGCCCCGGGACCAGGGAGGGGAGCTGTTTTTT.